The 11 T cell receptor beta chains in this list originate from one sample, sequenced in a study of T cell changes during pregnancy in multiple sclerosis. Assay used: immunoSEQ multiplex PCR; TCRdb lists only in-frame clones, some missing. The sample carries approximately 37,000 clones, around 94% recorded once. Sequencing used CD4+ T cells from peripheral blood mononuclear cells, obtained before pregnancy. Receptor source: a female donor with multiple sclerosis, enrolled in a pregnancy study.

The chain links TRBV4-1 to TRBJ1-4, with TRBD1 matching over 7 bases. J gave up 5 bases and V 6 bases, and 9 bases lay outside the gene matches. The CDR3 loop spans 15 amino acids. Per the germline V gene, CDR1 is MGHRA and CDR2 is YSYEKL. As DNA, the CDR3 is TGCGCCAGCAGAGCACAGGGACAGTCGAATGAAAAACTGTTTTTT. Translating it yields CASRAQGQSNEKLFF.

The chain has TRBV2 and TRBJ2-5; 13 bases map to TRBD2. The germline gives CDR1 SNHLY, CDR2 FYNNEI. This CDR3 comprises 17 residues. Losses at the gene ends were 6 bases for V and 1 base for J; bases not matched to a gene: 8. In nucleotides, the CDR3 is TGTGCCAGCAGAAGACTAGCGGGAGGTGGGTTCCAAGAGACCCAGTACTTC. This encodes CASRRLAGGGFQETQYF.

The V call is TRBV15, the J call TRBJ1-5, with a weak D call TRBD1 (6 bases). Germline loops: CDR1 LNHNV, CDR2 YYDKDF (reference sequence). Trimming took off 0 bases at V and 11 bases at J, with 17 bases between the two ends. This CDR3 has 15 amino acids. CDR3 DNA sequence: TGTGCCACCAGCAGAGATGGTGGGGGCGGGTCGGCCCAGCATTTT. It specifies CATSRDGGGGSAQHF.

The chain has TRBV27 and TRBJ2-1, with 10 positions matching TRBD2. This CDR3 comprises 15 residues. CDR1 is MNHEY and CDR2 is SMNVEV in the germline V gene (reference sequence). With 6 bases clipped from V and 1 base from J, the junction kept 3 bases outside the gene matches. CDR3 region: CASRPSGGSYNEQFF. CDR3 coding DNA: TGTGCCAGCAGGCCTAGCGGGGGATCCTACAATGAGCAGTTCTTC.

The chain is built from TRBV2 and TRBJ1-5; 9 bases agree with TRBD1. The CDR3 is 13 amino acids. Germline V gene sequence: CDR1 SNHLY, CDR2 FYNNEI. The V gene end was trimmed by 11 bases and the J gene end by 5 bases; junction bases not matched to a gene: 7. The CDR3 region has the DNA TGTGCCTGCGGCGGGACAGGGTATCAGCCCCAGCATTTT. Protein: CACGGTGYQPQHF.

The rearrangement links TRBV6-5 to TRBJ2-7; 7 bases fit TRBD1. The trim removed 0 bases at V and 5 bases at J, leaving 7 bases unmatched. There are 15 residues in the CDR3. Per the germline V gene, CDR1 is MNHEY and CDR2 is SVGAGI. The CDR3 loop reads CASSYSLTGRHEQYF. CDR3 nucleotides: TGTGCCAGCAGTTACTCGCTGACAGGGAGACACGAGCAGTACTTC.

V gene TRBV10-3 combines with J gene TRBJ2-1; 9 positions match TRBD1. The CDR3 is 15 amino acids. The junction had 3 bases not matched to a gene; V was cut back by 6 bases and J by 0 bases. Germline CDR1 reads ENHRY; CDR2 reads SYGVKD. The CDR3, as DNA: TGTGCCATCAGAGGGGACAGGGACTCCTACAATGAGCAGTTCTTC. Its protein is CAIRGDRDSYNEQFF.

A single count supports this clone. The chain links TRBV5-1 to TRBJ2-5; possibly TRBD2 for D (6 bases). From germline, CDR1 is SGHRS and CDR2 YFSETQ. The CDR3 has 13 residues. V was pared by 5 bases and J by 11 bases, with 19 bases between. The CDR3 spells CASRGDVTGEQYF. The CDR3 DNA reads as TGCGCCAGCAGGGGGGATGTGACGGGGGAGCAGTACTTC.

This clone was recorded a few times. The chain recombines TRBV19 with TRBJ2-2, with 9 bases aligning to TRBD2. The CDR3 contains 17 residues. The V gene end was trimmed by 6 bases and the J gene end by 5 bases; junction bases not matched to a gene: 13. In germline, CDR1 is LNHDA, CDR2 SQIVND (reference sequence). Written as DNA, the CDR3 is TGTGCCAGTAGGCGTGTCGCAGCGGGAGGAGGTACCGGGGAGCTGTTTTTT. This sequence encodes CASRRVAAGGGTGELFF.

V usage is TRBV6-1 and J usage is TRBJ2-5; possible D gene TRBD1, 6 bases. The last part of the DNA fits TRBJ2-7 better; the J call may be wrong. This CDR3 comprises 14 residues. CDR1 and CDR2 (germline): MNHNS, SASEGT. In nucleotides, the CDR3 is TGTGCCAGCAGCGCTTACAGGGTAACCTACGAGCAGTACTTC. As protein: CASSAYRVTYEQYF.

The CDR3, as DNA: TGTGCCAGCAGCTTATTTGGGCGCTCCTACGAGCAGTACTTC. It encodes CASSLFGRSYEQYF. The chain links TRBV11-1 to TRBJ2-7; D call uncertain. The V end lost 2 bases, the J end lost 0 bases, and 8 bases lay between the germline ends. CDR1 SGHAT and CDR2 FQDESV come from the germline V gene (reference sequence). CDR3 length equals 14 residues.